A selection of T cell receptor beta chains follows, all from one sample in a study of CD8 T cells in ankylosing spondylitis. In TCRdb, the 5' RACE reads were re-called with MiXCR into one record per CDR3 protein. There are roughly 180,000 distinct CDR3 sequences in the sample; roughly 10% occur only once, and approximately 16% lies in the top ten. The sample was blood, either unsorted or a sorted T cell fraction (not recorded which). These receptors came from a female donor with ankylosing spondylitis or in good health (not recorded which). Both conserved end residues are part of each CDR3. The order of the fields is CDR3 protein, CDR3 DNA, V gene, CDR3 length, J gene, D gene, clone size. D genes are given only for firm matches. Clone size is stated in some rows and not others, as once, few, many or a class when expanded.

CASSNRGLSHGYTF TGTGCCAGCAGCAACAGGGGGCTCAGCCATGGCTACACCTTC TRBV28 14 TRBJ1-2 TRBD1 many
CAWSVGVMSETQYF TGTGCCTGGAGTGTTGGTGTTATGTCAGAGACCCAGTACTTC TRBV30 14 TRBJ2-5 . few
CASSVVQLSREQYF TGTGCCAGCAGCGTAGTACAGCTAAGCCGCGAGCAGTACTTC TRBV9 14 TRBJ2-7 . few
CTPLEKLFF TGCACGCCCTTGGAAAAACTGTTTTTT TRBV20-1 9 TRBJ1-4 . .
CASSVGSGVGTEAFF TGTGCCAGCAGCGTAGGGTCGGGTGTGGGGACTGAAGCTTTCTTT TRBV9 15 TRBJ1-1 . many
CASSLGTLNTEAFF TGTGCCAGCAGTTTAGGGACATTGAACACTGAAGCTTTCTTT TRBV27 14 TRBJ1-1 . .
CASSPGLAVSYNEQFF TGTGCCAGCAGCCCCGGACTAGCGGTATCCTACAATGAGCAGTTCTTC TRBV6-1 16 TRBJ2-1 TRBD2 few
CASSLGGGADTQYF TGTGCCAGCAGTTTGGGCGGTGGGGCAGATACGCAGTATTTT TRBV12-3/TRBV12-4 14 TRBJ2-3 . few
CASSLGVSGLSTDTQYF TGTGCCAGCAGCTTAGGGGTCTCGGGGTTAAGCACAGATACGCAGTATTTT TRBV7-2 17 TRBJ2-3 . many
CASRPTSGTGAYEQYF TGTGCCAGCAGACCTACTTCCGGGACAGGGGCCTACGAGCAGTACTTC TRBV27 16 TRBJ2-7 TRBD1 .
CSAGDGEGYGYTF TGCAGCGCTGGGGACGGTGAGGGCTATGGCTACACCTTC TRBV29-1 13 TRBJ1-2 . many
CASSAGTGNYEQYF TGTGCCAGCAGCGCAGGGACGGGGAACTACGAGCAGTACTTC TRBV4-2 14 TRBJ2-7 . few
CASSGGDRGPGGYTF TGTGCCAGCAGCGGAGGCGACAGGGGGCCGGGGGGCTACACCTTC TRBV5-4 15 TRBJ1-2 TRBD1 .
CASSPDRSEAYNEQFF TGCGCCAGCAGCCCCGATCGGAGCGAGGCCTACAATGAGCAGTTCTTC TRBV4-3 16 TRBJ2-1 . few
CASSGAGSDNQPQHF TGTGCCAGCAGTGGCGCGGGGAGCGACAATCAGCCCCAGCATTTT TRBV2 15 TRBJ1-5 . few
CASSPRPRRGEKLFF TGTGCCAGCAGCCCCCGGCCTCGGAGGGGTGAAAAACTGTTTTTT TRBV7-2 15 TRBJ1-4 . few
CASSLFSPNYGYTF TGTGCCAGCAGCTTGTTCAGCCCTAACTATGGCTACACCTTC TRBV5-8 14 TRBJ1-2 . .
CASGTLGPRDTEAFF TGTGCCAGCGGGACTCTGGGCCCGAGGGACACTGAAGCTTTCTTT TRBV27 15 TRBJ1-1 . .
CASSLGALYGGYTF TGTGCCAGCAGCCTAGGGGCGTTATACGGGGGCTACACCTTC TRBV12-3/TRBV12-4 14 TRBJ1-2 . few
CASSVSKGPPSPYEQYF TGTGCCAGCAGCGTTTCCAAAGGGCCGCCTTCTCCCTACGAGCAGTACTTC TRBV5-5 17 TRBJ2-7 . .
CASSEIQGLHTIYF TGTGCCAGCAGCGAAATACAGGGGCTACACACCATATATTTT TRBV6-1 14 TRBJ1-3 TRBD1 few
CASSLGTAAYYTF TGTGCCAGCAGCTTAGGGACAGCCGCCTATTACACCTTC TRBV11-2 13 TRBJ1-2 . .
CASRDFDRAEKLFF TGTGCCAGCAGAGATTTTGACAGGGCGGAAAAACTGTTTTTT TRBV2 14 TRBJ1-4 TRBD1 .
CASSLDQHTGELFF TGCGCCAGCAGCCTTGATCAGCATACCGGGGAGCTGTTTTTT TRBV4-1 14 TRBJ2-2 . .
CASSVDGRALDTQYF TGTGCCAGCAGCGTAGATGGCAGGGCTCTGGATACGCAGTATTTT TRBV9 15 TRBJ2-3 . .
CASAGFSSYEQYF TGTGCCTCGGCAGGATTCAGCTCCTACGAGCAGTACTTC TRBV7-9 13 TRBJ2-7 . few
CASSSGTRPTDTQYF TGTGCCAGCAGCTCCGGGACTAGACCCACAGATACGCAGTATTTT TRBV9 15 TRBJ2-3 TRBD2 many
CASSFAATGNTIYF TGTGCCAGCAGCTTCGCGGCGACTGGAAACACCATATATTTT TRBV9 14 TRBJ1-3 . .
CASTWGTRAGELFF TGTGCCAGCACCTGGGGAACCCGGGCCGGGGAGCTGTTTTTT TRBV12-3/TRBV12-4 14 TRBJ2-2 . many
CASSSGDRRNSPLHF TGTGCCAGCAGCTCGGGGGACAGGAGGAATTCACCCCTCCACTTT TRBV7-6 15 TRBJ1-6 TRBD1 few
CASSLYRGNTEAFF TGCGCCAGCAGCTTGTATAGGGGGAACACTGAAGCTTTCTTT TRBV5-1 14 TRBJ1-1 . .
CASSFTENQETQYF TGTGCCAGCAGCTTCACAGAAAACCAAGAGACCCAGTACTTC TRBV12-3/TRBV12-4 14 TRBJ2-5 . few
CASIKWDGDEKLFF TGTGCCAGCATTAAGTGGGACGGGGATGAAAAACTGTTTTTT TRBV6-5 14 TRBJ1-4 . few
CSAREWRENEQFF TGCAGTGCTAGAGAGTGGCGGGAGAATGAGCAGTTCTTC TRBV20-1 13 TRBJ2-1 TRBD2 many
CASSFSLAGLTDTQYF TGTGCCAGCAGTTTCTCCCTAGCGGGACTCACAGATACGCAGTATTTT TRBV12-3/TRBV12-4 16 TRBJ2-3 TRBD2 few
CASSLGTGRSYEQYF TGTGCCAGCAGCTTAGGTACAGGGCGGTCCTACGAGCAGTACTTC TRBV7-8 15 TRBJ2-7 . .
CASSPTEGLGHEQYF TGTGCCAGCTCACCTACGGAGGGATTAGGCCACGAGCAGTACTTC TRBV18 15 TRBJ2-7 . many
CATSAHRAESHEQYF TGTGCCACCAGCGCCCACCGGGCAGAATCTCACGAGCAGTACTTC TRBV15 15 TRBJ2-7 . many
CASNLADSYYGYTF TGTGCCAGCAACTTAGCTGACAGCTACTATGGCTACACCTTC TRBV7-9 14 TRBJ1-2 . .
CASSPLAGPNTGELFF TGTGCCAGCAGCCCTCTAGCGGGGCCGAACACCGGGGAGCTGTTTTTT TRBV3-1 16 TRBJ2-2 TRBD2 many
CSATQENSEAFF TGCAGTGCCACCCAGGAGAACTCTGAAGCTTTCTTT TRBV20-1 12 TRBJ1-1 . few
CATSEGAGGPYNEQFF TGTGCCACCAGTGAAGGGGCGGGGGGTCCCTACAATGAGCAGTTCTTC TRBV24-1 16 TRBJ2-1 TRBD2 .
CASSLAGYSTDTQYF TGTGCCAGCAGCTTGGCGGGCTATAGCACAGATACGCAGTATTTT TRBV5-4 15 TRBJ2-3 . .
CASSLVETGLFGYTF TGTGCCAGCAGCTTGGTTGAGACGGGACTTTTTGGCTACACCTTC TRBV5-5 15 TRBJ1-2 . few
CASSNTGAEQYF TGTGCCAGCAGTAACACTGGGGCCGAGCAGTACTTC TRBV12-3/TRBV12-4 12 TRBJ2-7 . many
CASSIATSGTYNEQFF TGTGCCAGCAGCATTGCGACTAGCGGGACTTACAATGAGCAGTTCTTC TRBV9 16 TRBJ2-1 TRBD2 .
CASSSSGTFNYEQYF TGCGCCAGCAGCTCCTCCGGGACATTCAACTACGAGCAGTACTTC TRBV5-1 15 TRBJ2-7 . .
CATSRDLAGATDTQYF TGTGCCACCAGCAGAGACCTAGCGGGAGCCACAGATACGCAGTATTTT TRBV15 16 TRBJ2-3 TRBD2 .
CASSVASGELYEQYF TGTGCCAGCAGCGTAGCCAGCGGGGAGTTATACGAGCAGTACTTC TRBV9 15 TRBJ2-7 TRBD2 few
CASSLSGVDYNEQFF TGTGCCAGCAGTCTTAGCGGGGTAGACTACAATGAGCAGTTCTTC TRBV12-3/TRBV12-4 15 TRBJ2-1 TRBD2 .
CASSPATSGSYEQYF TGTGCCAGCTCACCAGCGACTAGCGGCTCCTACGAGCAGTACTTC TRBV18 15 TRBJ2-7 TRBD2 .